This TCR beta chain was recorded in a study of blood T cells in healthy people across ages. The germline V gene encodes CDR1 DFQATT and CDR2 SNEGSKA (reference sequence). Trimming left V 8 bases short and J 6 bases short, with 13 bases between. This CDR3 spans 11 amino acids. Primers used in a second PCR of roughly 7 to 11 cycles were a sample-barcoded 5' primer and a J-beta primer mix. TCRdb used MiXCR to reprocess the 5' RACE reads, holding one entry per CDR3 protein. The table shows about 760,000 distinct CDR3 sequences, with 56% occurring only once. The authors drew roughly 9.8 milliliters of peripheral blood from each donor.

This TCR came from a middle-aged man in good health. Sequencing was done on a sample of blood. The chain uses TRBV20-1 and TRBJ1-2; possibly TRBD1 for D (6 bases). The CDR3 nucleotides are TGCAGTCCCGGGGGGGGGCATGGCTACACCTTC. Translated, it gives CSPGGGHGYTF.